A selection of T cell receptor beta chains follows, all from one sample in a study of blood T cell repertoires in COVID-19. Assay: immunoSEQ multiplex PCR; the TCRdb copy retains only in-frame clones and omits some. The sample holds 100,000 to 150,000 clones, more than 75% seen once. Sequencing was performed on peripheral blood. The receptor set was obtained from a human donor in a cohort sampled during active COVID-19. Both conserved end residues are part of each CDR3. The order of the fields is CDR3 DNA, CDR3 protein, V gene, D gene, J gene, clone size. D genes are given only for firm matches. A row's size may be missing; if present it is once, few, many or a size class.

cdr3_nt: TGCGCCAGCAGCTTGATCGGGGGAAGAATAACAGATACGCAGTATTTT; cdr3_aa: CASSLIGGRITDTQYF; v_call: TRBV5-1; d_call: -; j_call: TRBJ2-3; clone_size: -
cdr3_nt: TGCAGCGTTCCGCGGGGTGGGGCGGCCACTGAAGCTTTCTTT; cdr3_aa: CSVPRGGAATEAFF; v_call: TRBV29-1; d_call: -; j_call: TRBJ1-1; clone_size: -
cdr3_nt: TGCGCCAGCAGCCAAGATAATGGCAGGGGAGGCAATCAGCCCCAGCATTTT; cdr3_aa: CASSQDNGRGGNQPQHF; v_call: TRBV4-1; d_call: -; j_call: TRBJ1-5; clone_size: -
cdr3_nt: TGTGCCACTCGACTAGTGGGGGGGGACGAGCAGTACTTC; cdr3_aa: CATRLVGGDEQYF; v_call: TRBV2; d_call: TRBD2; j_call: TRBJ2-7; clone_size: -
cdr3_nt: TGTGCCAGCAGCCGCGGGGACAGTGAAGCTTTCTTT; cdr3_aa: CASSRGDSEAFF; v_call: TRBV7-6; d_call: TRBD1; j_call: TRBJ1-1; clone_size: -
cdr3_nt: TGTGCCAGCAGCCCGTGGACAGGGTACGGAAATTCACCCCTCCACTTT; cdr3_aa: CASSPWTGYGNSPLHF; v_call: TRBV7-2; d_call: TRBD1; j_call: TRBJ1-6; clone_size: -
cdr3_nt: TGTGCCAGCAGTTACTCCAGGACAGCATATGGCTACACCTTC; cdr3_aa: CASSYSRTAYGYTF; v_call: TRBV6-5; d_call: -; j_call: TRBJ1-2; clone_size: -
cdr3_nt: TGTGCCAGCAGGGGGAGGAATCAGCCCCAGCATTTT; cdr3_aa: CASRGRNQPQHF; v_call: TRBV28; d_call: -; j_call: TRBJ1-5; clone_size: few
cdr3_nt: TGTGCCAGCAGCCACCCCAGTCCAGGTACCCGGCTTCAAGCTTTCTTT; cdr3_aa: CASSHPSPGTRLQAFF; v_call: TRBV3-1/TRBV3-2; d_call: -; j_call: TRBJ1-1; clone_size: -
cdr3_nt: TGTGCCAGCAGTTTTGGGACAGTATTAAACAATGAGCAGTTCTTC; cdr3_aa: CASSFGTVLNNEQFF; v_call: TRBV27; d_call: TRBD1; j_call: TRBJ2-1; clone_size: -
cdr3_nt: TGTGCCAGCAGTTCCCCAGGGACAGGCGCCTACGAGCAGTACTTC; cdr3_aa: CASSSPGTGAYEQYF; v_call: TRBV6-6; d_call: TRBD1; j_call: TRBJ2-7; clone_size: -
cdr3_nt: TGTGCCAGCAGGGAGACTAGCGGGGCGCCACGGGAGCTGTTTTTT; cdr3_aa: CASRETSGAPRELFF; v_call: TRBV2; d_call: TRBD2; j_call: TRBJ2-2; clone_size: -
cdr3_nt: TGCAGCGTATTTGGGGGGGGGTCTAACACTGAAGCTTTCTTT; cdr3_aa: CSVFGGGSNTEAFF; v_call: TRBV29-1; d_call: -; j_call: TRBJ1-1; clone_size: once
cdr3_nt: TGTGCCAGCAGTTCACCCGGGACAGGGCTCGCCTACGAGCAGTACTTC; cdr3_aa: CASSSPGTGLAYEQYF; v_call: TRBV28; d_call: TRBD1; j_call: TRBJ2-7; clone_size: -
cdr3_nt: TGCGCCAGCAGCCCGCGAAGGTCGGAAGGGGCCGGGGGAGGAGAGCAGTACTTC; cdr3_aa: CASSPRRSEGAGGGEQYF; v_call: TRBV4-1; d_call: -; j_call: TRBJ2-7; clone_size: -
cdr3_nt: TGTGCCAGCAGGCCTAATGGTAAATCTAACTATGGCTACACCTTC; cdr3_aa: CASRPNGKSNYGYTF; v_call: TRBV21-1; d_call: -; j_call: TRBJ1-2; clone_size: -
cdr3_nt: TGTGCCAGCAGCCAAGACGTTCGCCGGGAGACCCAGTACTTC; cdr3_aa: CASSQDVRRETQYF; v_call: TRBV3-1/TRBV3-2; d_call: -; j_call: TRBJ2-5; clone_size: -
cdr3_nt: TGTGCCACCCGGGACAGGGGGCGAAATGAGCAGTTCTTC; cdr3_aa: CATRDRGRNEQFF; v_call: TRBV28; d_call: TRBD1; j_call: TRBJ2-1; clone_size: few
cdr3_nt: TGTGCCAGCAGCTCCAGCGGGAGGGCTGGCGAGCAGTACTTC; cdr3_aa: CASSSSGRAGEQYF; v_call: TRBV3-1/TRBV3-2; d_call: TRBD2; j_call: TRBJ2-7; clone_size: -
cdr3_nt: TGTGCCAGCAGCCCGGAGGGGAGCTCCTACAATGAGCAGTTCTTC; cdr3_aa: CASSPEGSSYNEQFF; v_call: TRBV9; d_call: -; j_call: TRBJ2-1; clone_size: -
cdr3_nt: TGTGCCTGGAGTGTACGGGGACACCAGAATTCACCCCTCCACTTT; cdr3_aa: CAWSVRGHQNSPLHF; v_call: TRBV30; d_call: -; j_call: TRBJ1-6; clone_size: -
cdr3_nt: TGTGCCAGCAGCTCCCCGCCGGGGGGGGAAGAGACCCAGTACTTC; cdr3_aa: CASSSPPGGEETQYF; v_call: TRBV7-2; d_call: TRBD2; j_call: TRBJ2-5; clone_size: -